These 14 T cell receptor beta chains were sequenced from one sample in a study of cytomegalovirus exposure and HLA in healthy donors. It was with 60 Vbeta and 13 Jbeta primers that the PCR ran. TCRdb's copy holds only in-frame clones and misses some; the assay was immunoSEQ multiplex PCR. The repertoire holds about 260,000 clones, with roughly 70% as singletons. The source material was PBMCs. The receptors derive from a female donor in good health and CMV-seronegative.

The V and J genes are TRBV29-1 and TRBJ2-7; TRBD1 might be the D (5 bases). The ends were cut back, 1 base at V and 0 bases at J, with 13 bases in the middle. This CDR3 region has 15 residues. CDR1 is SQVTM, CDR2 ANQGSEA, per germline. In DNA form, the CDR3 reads TGCAGCGTTGAAGGAGGACATTTCGGCTCCTACGAGCAGTACTTC. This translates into CSVEGGHFGSYEQYF.

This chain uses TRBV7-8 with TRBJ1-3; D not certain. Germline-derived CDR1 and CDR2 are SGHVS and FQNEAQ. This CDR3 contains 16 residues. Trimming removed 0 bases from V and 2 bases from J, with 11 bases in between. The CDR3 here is CASSLAAELTGNTIYF. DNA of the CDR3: TGTGCCAGCAGCTTAGCGGCCGAATTAACTGGAAACACCATATATTTT.

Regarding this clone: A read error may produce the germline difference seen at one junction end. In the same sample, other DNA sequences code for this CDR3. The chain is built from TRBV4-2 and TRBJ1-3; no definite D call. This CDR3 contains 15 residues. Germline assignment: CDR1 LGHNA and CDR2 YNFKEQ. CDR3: CASSPSGNSGNTIYF. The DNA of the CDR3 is TGTGCTAGCAGTCCCTCGGGGAACTCTGGAAACACCATATATTTT.

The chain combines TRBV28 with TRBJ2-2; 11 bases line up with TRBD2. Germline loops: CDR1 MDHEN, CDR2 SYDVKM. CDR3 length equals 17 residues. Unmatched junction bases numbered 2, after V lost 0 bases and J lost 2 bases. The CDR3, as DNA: TGTGCCAGCAGTTTATGGGGACTAGCGGATAACACCGGGGAGCTGTTTTTT. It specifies CASSLWGLADNTGELFF.

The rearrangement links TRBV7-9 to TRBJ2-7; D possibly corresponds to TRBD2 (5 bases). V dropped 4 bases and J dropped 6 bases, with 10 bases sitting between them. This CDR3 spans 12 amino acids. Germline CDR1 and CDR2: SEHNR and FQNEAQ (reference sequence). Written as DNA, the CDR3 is TGTGCCAGCAGCTCCAGCGGCTGCGAGCAGTACTTC. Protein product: CASSSSGCEQYF.

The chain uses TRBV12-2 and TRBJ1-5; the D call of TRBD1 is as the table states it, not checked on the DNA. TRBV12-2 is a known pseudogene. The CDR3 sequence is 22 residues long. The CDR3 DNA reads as TGTGCAAGTCGCTCCTCGCCCGGACAGGGGAAAAGAGGGCTGAATAGCAATCAGCCCCAGCATTTT. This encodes CASRSSPGQGKRGLNSNQPQHF.

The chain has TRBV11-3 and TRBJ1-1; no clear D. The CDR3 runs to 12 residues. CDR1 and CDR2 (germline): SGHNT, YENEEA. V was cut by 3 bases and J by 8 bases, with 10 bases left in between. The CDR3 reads CASSFLGLEAFF. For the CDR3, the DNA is TGTGCCAGCAGCTTTCTGGGCCTCGAAGCTTTCTTT. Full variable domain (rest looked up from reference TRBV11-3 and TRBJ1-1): EAGVVQSPRYKIIEKKQPVAFWCNPISGHNTLYWYLQNLGQGPELLIRYENEEAVDDSQLPKDRFSAERLKGVDSTLKIQPAELGDSAVYLCASSFLGLEAFFGQGTRLTVV.

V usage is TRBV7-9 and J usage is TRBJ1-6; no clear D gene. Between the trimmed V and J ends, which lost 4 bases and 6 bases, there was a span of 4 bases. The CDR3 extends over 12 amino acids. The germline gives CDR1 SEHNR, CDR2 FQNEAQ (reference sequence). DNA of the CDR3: TGTGCCAGCAGCTCCGTTAATTCACCCCTCCACTTT. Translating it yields CASSSVNSPLHF.

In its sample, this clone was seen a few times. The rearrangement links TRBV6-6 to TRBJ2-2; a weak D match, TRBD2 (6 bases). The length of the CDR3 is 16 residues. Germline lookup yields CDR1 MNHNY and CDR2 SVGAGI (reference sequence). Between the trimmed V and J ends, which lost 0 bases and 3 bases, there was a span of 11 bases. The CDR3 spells CASSYSASADTGELFF. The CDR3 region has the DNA TGTGCCAGCAGTTACTCCGCTAGCGCAGACACCGGGGAGCTGTTTTTT.

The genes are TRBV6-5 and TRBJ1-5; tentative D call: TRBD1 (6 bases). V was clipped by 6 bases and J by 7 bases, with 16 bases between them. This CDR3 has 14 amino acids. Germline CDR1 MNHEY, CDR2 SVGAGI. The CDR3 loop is CASSPGQPWQPQHF. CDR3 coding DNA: TGTGCCAGCAGCCCAGGACAGCCCTGGCAGCCCCAGCATTTT.

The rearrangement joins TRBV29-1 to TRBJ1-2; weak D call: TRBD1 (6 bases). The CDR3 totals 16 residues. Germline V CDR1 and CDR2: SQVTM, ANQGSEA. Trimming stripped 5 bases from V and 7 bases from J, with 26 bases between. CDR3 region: CSVTRNRDLNLGGYTF. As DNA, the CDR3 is TGCAGCGTTACCCGGAACAGGGATCTTAATCTTGGTGGCTACACCTTC.

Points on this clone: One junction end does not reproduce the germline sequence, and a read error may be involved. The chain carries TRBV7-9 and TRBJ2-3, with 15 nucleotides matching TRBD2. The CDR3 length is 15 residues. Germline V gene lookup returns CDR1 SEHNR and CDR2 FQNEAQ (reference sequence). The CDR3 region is CSSSLGLAGGDTQYF. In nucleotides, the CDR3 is TGTTCCAGCAGCTTAGGACTAGCGGGAGGGGATACGCAGTATTTT. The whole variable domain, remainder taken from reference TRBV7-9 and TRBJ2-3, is DTGVSQNPRHKITKRGQNVTFRCDPISEHNRLYWYRQTLGQGPEFLTYFQNEAQLEKSRLLSDRFSAERPKGSFSTLEIQRTEQGDSAMYLCSSSLGLAGGDTQYFGPGTRLTVL.

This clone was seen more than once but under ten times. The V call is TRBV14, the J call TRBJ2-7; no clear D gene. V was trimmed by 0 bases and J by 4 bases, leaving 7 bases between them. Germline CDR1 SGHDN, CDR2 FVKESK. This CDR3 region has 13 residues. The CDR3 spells CASSQEVRYEQYF. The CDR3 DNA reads TGTGCCAGCAGCCAAGAAGTCAGATACGAGCAGTACTTC. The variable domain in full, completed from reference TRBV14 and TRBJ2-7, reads EAGVTQFPSHSVIEKGQTVTLRCDPISGHDNLYWYRRVMGKEIKFLLHFVKESKQDESGMPNNRFLAERTGGTYSTLKVQPAELEDSGVYFCASSQEVRYEQYFGPGTRLTVT.

CDR3: CASSELGTGGPDTQYF. The CDR3 bases are TGTGCCAGCAGTGAACTTGGGACAGGGGGCCCAGATACGCAGTATTTT. This chain connects TRBV25-1 to TRBJ2-3, with 12 positions matching TRBD1. The V gene's germline CDR1 is MGHDK and CDR2 SYGVNS. This CDR3 contains 16 residues. J lost 4 bases, V lost 2 bases, and 4 bases had no gene match.